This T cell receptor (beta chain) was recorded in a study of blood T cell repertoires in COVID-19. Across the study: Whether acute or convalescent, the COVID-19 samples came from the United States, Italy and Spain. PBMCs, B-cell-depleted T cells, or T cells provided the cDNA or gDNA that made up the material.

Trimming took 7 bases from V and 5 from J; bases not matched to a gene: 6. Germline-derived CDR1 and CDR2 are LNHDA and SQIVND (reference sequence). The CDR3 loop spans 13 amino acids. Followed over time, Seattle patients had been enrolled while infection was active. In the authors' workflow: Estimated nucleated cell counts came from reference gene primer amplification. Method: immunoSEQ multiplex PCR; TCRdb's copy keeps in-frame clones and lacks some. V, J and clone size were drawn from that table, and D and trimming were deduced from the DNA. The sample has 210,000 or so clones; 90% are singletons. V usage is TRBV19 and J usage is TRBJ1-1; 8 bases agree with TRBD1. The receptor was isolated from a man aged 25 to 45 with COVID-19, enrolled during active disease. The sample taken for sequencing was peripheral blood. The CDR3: CASNGQGVTEAFF. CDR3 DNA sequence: TGTGCCAGTAACGGACAGGGAGTAACTGAAGCTTTCTTT.